One and the same sample provided the 2 T cell receptor beta chains below, sequenced in a study of T cells in Graves' hyperthyroidism and ophthalmopathy (dated by TCRdb to between 2018 and 2021). The library was generated by multiplex PCR. These reads were obtained on an Illumina HiSeq 2000. Amplification of TCR beta CDR3 regions was carried out from RNA transcripts. A first-round RT-PCR of the TCR CDR3 used the HTBI primer set with the Qiagen OneStep RT-PCR kit. TCRdb applied fastp at Q25 and MiXCR to the public reads, then kept only in-frame beta chains. Each CDR3 protein gets just one entry, which takes the most common genes and DNA from the rows behind it. The sample table shows approximately 400,000 distinct CDR3 sequences, and 15% are seen once. In total, the top ten clones hold approximately 29% of the sample. Sequencing used blood. The source of these receptors is a woman in her twenties or thirties with Graves' hyperthyroidism.

This clonotype has a count of ten or more. V and J are TRBV27 and TRBJ2-5, with D perhaps matching TRBD2 (6 bases). The germline V and J ends were trimmed by 1 base and 9 bases, with 12 bases remaining between them. Germline V gives CDR1 MNHEY, CDR2 SMNVEV (reference sequence). The CDR3 loop spans 13 amino acids. Written as DNA, the CDR3 is TGTGCCAGCAGTTTATTTAAGAAGCGGGCCCAGTACTTC. It specifies CASSLFKKRAQYF.

This clonotype occurred many times. The rearrangement uses TRBV7-9 and TRBJ1-6, with 7 bases identical to TRBD1. The CDR3 is made up of 14 amino acids. V was pared by 4 bases and J by 8 bases, with 5 bases of the junction left unmatched. The germline V gene has CDR1 SEHNR and CDR2 FQNEAQ (reference sequence). The CDR3 DNA reads as TGTGCCAGCAGCTCCCGGGACAGCTATTCACCCCTCCACTTT. Its translation: CASSSRDSYSPLHF.